One and the same sample provided the 19 T cell receptor beta chains below, sequenced in a study of OX40 agonist ivuxolimab in advanced cancers. Produced via immunoSEQ multiplex PCR; TCRdb's table is partial and in-frame only. Of about 16,000 clones listed, about 83% are singletons. The sequenced sample was CD4+ or CD8+ T cells sorted from blood, obtained in a trial of the OX40 agonist ivuxolimab. These receptors were collected from an adult with an advanced solid tumor such as melanoma, head and neck, liver or kidney cancer.

The rearrangement links TRBV5-6 to TRBJ2-1, with unresolved D. Germline V gives CDR1 SGHDT, CDR2 YYEEEE. The germline V and J ends were trimmed by 3 bases and 3 bases, with 1 base remaining between them. This CDR3 comprises 11 residues. CDR3 DNA: TGTGCCAGCAGCTACTACAATGAGCAGTTCTTC. Translation gives CASSYYNEQFF.

In this sample, this clone turned up a few times. The genes are TRBV11-2 and TRBJ1-1; no firm D call. The CDR3 contains 12 residues. Between the trimmed V and J ends, which lost 10 bases and 6 bases, there was a span of 15 bases. Germline CDR1 is SGHAT and CDR2 is FQNNGV. The CDR3 region is CATSIARSEAFF. The CDR3 nucleotides are TGTGCCACAAGCATAGCCCGGTCTGAAGCTTTCTTT.

The gene calls are TRBV5-1 and TRBJ1-1; a weak D match, TRBD1 (6 bases). The length of the CDR3 is 13 residues. V was cut by 2 bases and J by 5 bases, with 10 bases left in between. CDR1 and CDR2 from the germline V gene are SGHRS and YFSETQ. The CDR3 DNA follows: TGCGCCAGCAGCTTATCAGGGGCGACTGAAGCTTTCTTT. As protein: CASSLSGATEAFF.

This chain joins TRBV7-2 and TRBJ1-5; D uncertain. The CDR3 spans 12 residues. Germline CDR1 reads SGHTA; CDR2 reads FQGNSA. V lost 5 bases, J lost 6 bases, and 8 bases lay in between. The CDR3 coding sequence is TGTGCCAGCAGCACCGGGGTTCAGCCCCAGCATTTT. The encoded protein is CASSTGVQPQHF.

The chain uses TRBV27 and TRBJ1-4, with D unclear. CDR1 and CDR2 (germline): MNHEY, SMNVEV (reference sequence). V was cut by 4 bases and J by 5 bases, with 11 bases left in between. The CDR3 is 14 residues long. CDR3 sequence (DNA): TGTGCCAGCAGTTGGACGGGAACGAATGAAAAACTGTTTTTT. Translating gives CASSWTGTNEKLFF.

The CDR3 region has the DNA TGCGCCAGCAGCCAAGCCCGACAGGGAGGCTATGGCTACACCTTC. This codes for CASSQARQGGYGYTF. The chain employs TRBV4-1 and TRBJ1-2; 7 bases map to TRBD1. With V trimmed by 1 base and J by 4 bases, 6 bases remained unmatched. The CDR3 has 15 amino acids. CDR1 and CDR2 from the germline V gene are MGHRA and YSYEKL.

V is TRBV10-3 and J is TRBJ1-6; D remains ambiguous. CDR1 and CDR2 from the germline V gene are ENHRY and SYGVKD. Trimming left V 10 bases short and J 5 bases short, with 12 bases between. This CDR3 region has 13 residues. The DNA of the CDR3 is TGTGCCACGGAGGACGGTGATAATTCACCCCTCCACTTT. Translating it yields CATEDGDNSPLHF.

The chain employs TRBV5-6 and TRBJ2-7; D uncertain. The CDR3 covers 13 residues. The V end was cut by 5 bases, the J end by 0 bases, with 9 bases between. CDR1 and CDR2 from the germline V gene are SGHDT and YYEEEE. CDR3 protein: CASRHGPSYEQYF. CDR3 DNA: TGTGCCAGCAGACACGGGCCCTCCTACGAGCAGTACTTC.

This rearrangement joins TRBV11-2 to TRBJ2-7; 7 bases fit TRBD1. The ends lost 2 bases at V and 3 bases at J; junction bases unmatched: 4. CDR1 and CDR2 from the germline V gene are SGHAT and FQNNGV. The CDR3 runs to 14 residues. Here the CDR3 DNA reads TGTGCCAGCAGCTTATCGGGACAGCGCTACGAGCAGTACTTC. Protein: CASSLSGQRYEQYF.

V is TRBV2 and J is TRBJ2-7, with 9 bases that match TRBD2. CDR1 is SNHLY, CDR2 FYNNEI, per germline. J gave up 5 bases and V 6 bases, and 8 bases lay outside the gene matches. CDR3 length: 14 amino acids. The CDR3 loop reads CASRGLATLHEQYF. CDR3 in DNA: TGTGCCAGCAGAGGACTAGCGACCCTCCACGAGCAGTACTTC. The complete variable domain, with remaining parts taken from reference TRBV2 and TRBJ2-7, reads EPEVTQTPSHQVTQMGQEVILRCVPISNHLYFYWYRQILGQKVEFLVSFYNNEISEKSEIFDDQFSVERPDGSNFTLKIRSTKLEDSAMYFCASRGLATLHEQYFGPGTRLTVT.

The chain has TRBV27 and TRBJ1-2; possibly TRBD1 for D (6 bases). The CDR3 extends over 16 amino acids. Germline CDR1 is MNHEY and CDR2 is SMNVEV (reference sequence). The V and J ends lost 5 bases and 7 bases respectively, with 23 bases between them. The CDR3 reads CASSPYAGVAAVGYTF. The CDR3 DNA follows: TGTGCCAGCAGTCCGTACGCAGGGGTTGCGGCGGTTGGCTACACCTTC.

The rearrangement uses TRBV5-6 and TRBJ2-7; D call uncertain. Trimming stripped 2 bases from V and 9 bases from J, with 15 bases between. The germline V gene encodes CDR1 SGHDT and CDR2 YYEEEE. CDR3 length: 13 amino acids. CDR3 nucleotide sequence: TGTGCCAGCAGCTTAGGGTCAGGTTCCGGGCAGTACTTC. Protein sequence: CASSLGSGSGQYF.

This chain joins TRBV11-1 and TRBJ2-7, with TRBD1 as a possible D gene (5 bases). Germline V gene lookup returns CDR1 SGHAT and CDR2 FQDESV (reference sequence). The V gene lost 4 bases and the J gene lost 5 bases, with 12 bases spanning the gap. This CDR3 has 13 residues. Here the CDR3 reads CASSYEGANEQYF. Written as DNA, the CDR3 is TGTGCCAGCAGCTATGAAGGGGCGAACGAGCAGTACTTC.

The J gene is TRBJ2-7, the V gene TRBV29-1, with 12 bases lining up with TRBD2. Trimming cost V 7 bases and J 3 bases; bases outside gene matches: 4. Germline CDR1 is SQVTM and CDR2 is ANQGSEA. The CDR3 length is 13 residues. The CDR3 DNA follows: TGCAGCGGCAGGACTAGCGGGAACTACGAGCAGTACTTC. This sequence encodes CSGRTSGNYEQYF.

The V gene is TRBV27, the J gene TRBJ2-5; 7 positions match TRBD2. CDR3 length: 14 residues. Looked up from germline, CDR1 is MNHEY and CDR2 is SMNVEV (reference sequence). The J segment lost 4 bases and the V segment lost 5 bases, leaving 7 bases of the junction unmatched. In nucleotides, the CDR3 is TGTGCCAGCAGTGTGGGGGGGACCCGAGAGACCCAGTACTTC. Its translation: CASSVGGTRETQYF.

This sequence joins TRBV7-9 and TRBJ1-5; D ambiguous. Trimming removed 0 bases from V and 0 bases from J, with 9 bases in between. Germline CDR1 is SEHNR and CDR2 is FQNEAQ (reference sequence). CDR3 length: 16 residues. CDR3: CASSLARTDSNQPQHF. CDR3 coding DNA: TGTGCCAGCAGCTTAGCCAGGACCGATAGCAATCAGCCCCAGCATTTT.

The J gene is TRBJ2-5, the V gene TRBV5-6; D ambiguous. CDR1 is SGHDT, CDR2 YYEEEE, per germline. CDR3 size: 15 residues. V dropped 0 bases and J dropped 5 bases, with 14 bases sitting between them. CDR3 nucleotides: TGTGCCAGCAGCTTGGACTTGGGGTTAGGGGAGACCCAGTACTTC. This codes for CASSLDLGLGETQYF.

This chain joins TRBV7-9 and TRBJ1-4; D is undetermined. The CDR3 has 16 residues. V shed 5 bases and J shed 8 bases, with 21 bases lying between them. CDR1 SEHNR and CDR2 FQNEAQ come from the germline V gene (reference sequence). In DNA, the CDR3 is TGTGCCAGCAGCCCCGGAACAAATAAGGGTAACGAAAAACTGTTTTTT. It codes for CASSPGTNKGNEKLFF.

The gene calls are TRBV7-6 and TRBJ1-3, with no clear D. The germline gives CDR1 SGHVS, CDR2 FNYEAQ. Trimming cost V 5 bases and J 2 bases, with 13 bases left between them. This CDR3 comprises 15 residues. The CDR3 nucleotides are TGTGCCAGCAGCCTAGTGGGGTCAGCTGGAAACACCATATATTTT. Translation: CASSLVGSAGNTIYF.